This T cell receptor (beta chain) was profiled in a study of T cells after yellow fever vaccination. Study observations and caveats: Post-booster repertoires contained most primary-vaccination clones again (96% CD4, 85% to 90% CD8).

Researchers made TCR cDNA using 5'RACE template switching, and this step added a universal primer site and UMIs. One entry per CDR3 protein results from TCRdb running MiXCR on the 5' RACE reads. This table holds around 350,000 distinct CDR3 sequences, more than 9% found once. This clonotype was found many times. What it recognizes is unknown. The TCR originated in a man in his late teens or twenties who received the YFV17D yellow fever vaccine. The material was PBMCs, obtained on the day of the first yellow fever vaccination.

The CDR3 is CASSLGQAGELFF. CDR3 coding DNA: TGCGCCAGCAGCTTGGGACAGGCCGGGGAGCTGTTTTTT. This chain connects TRBV5-1 to TRBJ2-2, with TRBD1 as a possible D gene (6 bases). The V and J ends lost 0 bases and 6 bases respectively, with 6 bases between them. Germline V lookup: CDR1 SGHRS, CDR2 YFSETQ. CDR3 length: 13 residues.